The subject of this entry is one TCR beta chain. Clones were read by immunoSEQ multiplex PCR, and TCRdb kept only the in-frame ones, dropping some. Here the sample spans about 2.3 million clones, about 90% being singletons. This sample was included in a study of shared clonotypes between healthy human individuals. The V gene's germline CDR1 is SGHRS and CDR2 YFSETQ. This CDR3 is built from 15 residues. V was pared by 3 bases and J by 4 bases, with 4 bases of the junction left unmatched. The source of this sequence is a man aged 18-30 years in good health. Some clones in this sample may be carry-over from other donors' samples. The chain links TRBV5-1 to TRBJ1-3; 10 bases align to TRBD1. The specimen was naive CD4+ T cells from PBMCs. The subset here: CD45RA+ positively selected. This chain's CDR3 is CASSSDRGPGNTIYF. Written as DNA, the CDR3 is TGCGCCAGCAGCTCCGACAGGGGGCCCGGAAACACCATATATTTT.